These T cell receptor beta chains were read from a single sample in a study of PD-1 blockade in classical Hodgkin lymphoma. The data were produced by immunoSEQ multiplex PCR, yet TCRdb's version contains in-frame clones alone and is incomplete. In the table there are about 30,000 clones, roughly 80% of which are singletons. Sequenced material: CD4+ T cells from blood, taken before the fourth cycle of nivolumab. The receptors originated from a human donor with classical Hodgkin lymphoma. Each CDR3 is given with its conserved first and last residue. A D gene is named only where the DNA matches it firmly. Only part of the rows carry a size: once, few, many, or a class if the clone is expanded.

clone_size	d_call	v_call	j_call	cdr3_nt	cdr3_aa
once	NA	TRBV27	TRBJ2-7	TGTGCCAGCAGTTTATCGACGATGGGAGATAGAGGGCAGTACTTC	CASSLSTMGDRGQYF
NA	NA	TRBV7-8	TRBJ1-3	TGTGCCAGCAGCTTAGACGGAAACACCATATATTTT	CASSLDGNTIYF
NA	NA	TRBV19	TRBJ1-4	TGTGCCAGTAGTATGGTGGGGGCCGCGACGAATGAAAAACTGTTTTTT	CASSMVGAATNEKLFF
NA	TRBD2	TRBV6-6	TRBJ2-4	TGTGCCAGCAGCCAAACCAGCGGGGGGTTTAAAAACATTCAGTACTTC	CASSQTSGGFKNIQYF
once	NA	TRBV9	TRBJ1-3	TGTGCCAGCAGCGTAGGGCCCGGCGGCTCTGGAAACACCATATATTTT	CASSVGPGGSGNTIYF
NA	TRBD2	TRBV6-6	TRBJ2-2	TGTGCCAGCAGTTACCCCAGCGGGGGCCACCCCGGGGAGCTGTTTTTT	CASSYPSGGHPGELFF
NA	NA	TRBV19	TRBJ2-7	TGTGCCAGTAGTATTAGGGACCGTATATACGAGCAGTACTTC	CASSIRDRIYEQYF
NA	NA	TRBV5-1	TRBJ1-5	TGCGCCAGCAGCTTTGGGGAAAGCGGTAATCAGCCCCAGCATTTT	CASSFGESGNQPQHF
NA	TRBD2	TRBV7-9	TRBJ2-7	TGTGCCAGCAGCTTCGCGGGGGGGATGGCCTACGAGCAGTACTTC	CASSFAGGMAYEQYF
few	TRBD1	TRBV5-1	TRBJ2-7	TGCGCCAGCAGCTTGGGTCAGGGGGTTCATGAGCAGTACTTC	CASSLGQGVHEQYF
NA	TRBD1	TRBV7-9	TRBJ1-1	TGTGCCAGCGGGACAGGAGAAGGTGAAGCTTTCTTT	CASGTGEGEAFF
NA	TRBD1	TRBV11-3	TRBJ2-2	TGTGCCAGCAGCATCGGGACAGGGGGAACCGGGGAGCTGTTTTTT	CASSIGTGGTGELFF
NA	NA	TRBV15	TRBJ2-7	TGTGCCACCAGCAGAGAACTGATCAGTTCCTACGAGCAGTACTTC	CATSRELISSYEQYF